This T cell receptor (beta chain) was identified in a study of T cell changes during pregnancy in multiple sclerosis. The junction had 3 bases not matched to a gene; V was cut back by 3 bases and J by 6 bases. The CDR3 totals 15 residues. Germline V lookup: CDR1 KGHSH, CDR2 LQKENI. Method: immunoSEQ multiplex PCR; TCRdb's copy keeps in-frame clones and lacks some. The sample includes approximately 63,000 clones, 85% to 95% of them seen just once. The input for sequencing was peripheral blood, taken in the third trimester of pregnancy. The TCR was taken from a female donor in good health, enrolled as a control in a pregnancy study. This chain joins TRBV18 and TRBJ2-1, with 12 bases fitting TRBD2. The CDR3 bases are TGTGCCAGCTCACCGACTAGCGGGGGCCGCAATGAGCAGTTCTTC. This encodes CASSPTSGGRNEQFF.